The clone carrying this TCR beta chain has ten or more counts. CDR3 length: 15 amino acids. J lost 0 bases, V lost 2 bases, and 6 bases had no gene match. Looked up from germline, CDR1 is DFQATT and CDR2 is SNEGSKA (reference sequence). The data were taken from a study of identical twins' blood T cells. TCRdb passed the 5' RACE reads through MiXCR, listing each CDR3 protein once. The sample carries a few hundred thousand distinct CDR3 sequences, roughly 28% recorded once. Specimen: PBMCs. The chain has TRBV20-1 and TRBJ1-1; TRBD1 matches at 7 bases. This TCR came from a woman aged 18-55 years in good health. The CDR3 reads CSARQGVRVNTEAFF. The CDR3 nucleotides read TGCAGTGCTAGACAGGGGGTAAGGGTGAACACTGAAGCTTTCTTT.